This T cell receptor (beta chain) was retrieved from a study of T cell responses to AZD1222 COVID-19 vaccine. V shed 1 base and J shed 0 bases, with 6 bases lying between them. Germline V gene lookup returns CDR1 LGHNA and CDR2 YNFKEQ. This CDR3 has 15 amino acids. Produced via immunoSEQ multiplex PCR; TCRdb's table is partial and in-frame only. The sample holds roughly 120,000 clones, over 75% seen once. The origin of this receptor is an adult in good health. The J gene is TRBJ1-4, the V gene TRBV4-2; D remains unclear. Sequencing used peripheral blood, obtained on day 0 of AZD1222 vaccination. In nucleotides, the CDR3 is TGTGCCAGCAGCCAAGCTACAGCAACTAATGAAAAACTGTTTTTT. This encodes CASSQATATNEKLFF.